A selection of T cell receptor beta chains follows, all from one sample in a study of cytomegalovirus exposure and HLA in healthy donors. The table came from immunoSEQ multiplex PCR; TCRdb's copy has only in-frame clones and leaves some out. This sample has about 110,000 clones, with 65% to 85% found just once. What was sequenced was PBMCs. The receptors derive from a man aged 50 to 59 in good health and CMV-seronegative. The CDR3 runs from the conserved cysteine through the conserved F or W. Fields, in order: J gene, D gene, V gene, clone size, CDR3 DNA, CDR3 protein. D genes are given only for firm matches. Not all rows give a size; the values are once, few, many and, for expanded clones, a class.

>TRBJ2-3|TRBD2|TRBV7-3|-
TGTGCCAGCAGCCCGGCGAGCCTAGCGGGTTTAAGCACAGATACGCAGTATTTT
CASSPASLAGLSTDTQYF
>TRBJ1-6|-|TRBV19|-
TGTGCCAGTAGTTCCAATCCAGGGGATGTGTTTAATTCACCCCTCCACTTT
CASSSNPGDVFNSPLHF
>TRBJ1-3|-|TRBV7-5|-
TGTGTCAGAAGCTTAACCTCAGGGTTAGGTGGAAACACCATATATTTT
CVRSLTSGLGGNTIYF
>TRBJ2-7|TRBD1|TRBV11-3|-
TGTGCCAGCAGCTCTGCGGGACAGGGGTTGGTCGAGCAGTACTTC
CASSSAGQGLVEQYF
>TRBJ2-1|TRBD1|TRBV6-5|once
TGTGCCAGCAGTTCGCACCGGGACAGGGGTTATAATGAGCAGTTCTTC
CASSSHRDRGYNEQFF
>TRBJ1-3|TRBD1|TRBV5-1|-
TGCGCCAGCAGCTCCCAAAGTCCGGGACAGGGGGCTGGAAACACCATATATTTT
CASSSQSPGQGAGNTIYF
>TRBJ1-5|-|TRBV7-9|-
TGTGCCAGCACGCCCGGGGGGAGGGATCAGCCCCAGCATTTT
CASTPGGRDQPQHF
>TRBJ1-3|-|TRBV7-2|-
TGTGCCAGCAAAGTGGGAGGAGGAGGAAACACCATATATTTT
CASKVGGGGNTIYF
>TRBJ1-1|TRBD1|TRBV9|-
TGTGCCAGCAGCGCGCAGGGGGACACTGAAGCTTTCTTT
CASSAQGDTEAFF
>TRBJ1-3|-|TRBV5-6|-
TGTGCCAGCAGCATCTGGGGGGGTTCTGGAAACACCATATATTTT
CASSIWGGSGNTIYF
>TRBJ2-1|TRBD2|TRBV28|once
TGTGCCAGCAGTTCCCCACGGGAGGGCCCTCTGAGCTCCTACAATGAGCAGTTCTTC
CASSSPREGPLSSYNEQFF
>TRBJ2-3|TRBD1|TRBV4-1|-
TGCGCCAGCAGCCTCGGACAGGGACCCCCAGATACGCAGTATTTT
CASSLGQGPPDTQYF
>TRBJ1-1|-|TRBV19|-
TGTGCCAGTCTCAGGGTGAACACTGAAGCTTTCTTT
CASLRVNTEAFF
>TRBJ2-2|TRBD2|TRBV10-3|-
TGTGCCACCGGGACTAGCGGCGCGAACACCGGGGAGCTGTTTTTT
CATGTSGANTGELFF
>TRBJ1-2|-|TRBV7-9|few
TGTGCCGGAAAGGCGCAGGGTCTGATTGGCTACACCTTC
CAGKAQGLIGYTF
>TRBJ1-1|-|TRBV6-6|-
TGTGCCAGCCTCGGACTTATGAACACTGAAGCTTTCTTT
CASLGLMNTEAFF
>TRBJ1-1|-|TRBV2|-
TGTGCCAGCAGACGAGGGAGCACTGAAGCTTTCTTT
CASRRGSTEAFF
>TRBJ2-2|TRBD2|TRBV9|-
TGTGCCAGCAGCGTATCGTCCTTCGGGGGGGCCGGGGAGCTGTTTTTT
CASSVSSFGGAGELFF
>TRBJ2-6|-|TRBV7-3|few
TGTGCCAGCAGCCTGGACTCCGGGGGGGCCAACGTCCTGACTTTC
CASSLDSGGANVLTF
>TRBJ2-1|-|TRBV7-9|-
TGTTCCAGCAGCTTCAGGGACTCTCAAGAATCCTACAATGAGCAGTTCTTC
CSSSFRDSQESYNEQFF
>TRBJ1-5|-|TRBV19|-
TGTGCCAGTAGCCTCGACAGACAGCCCCAGCATTTT
CASSLDRQPQHF
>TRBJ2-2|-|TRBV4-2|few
TGTGCCAGTAGGACCGACAGGTTCCACACCGGGGAGCTGTTTTTT
CASRTDRFHTGELFF
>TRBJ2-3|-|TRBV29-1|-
TGCAGCGTTGAGCCCGATGGGAGGGATACGCAGTATTTT
CSVEPDGRDTQYF
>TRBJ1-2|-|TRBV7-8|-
TGTGCCAGCAGTTCAGCGGGCAGGGAACATGGCTACACCTTC
CASSSAGREHGYTF
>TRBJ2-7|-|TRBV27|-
TGTGCCAGCAGTCCCCCCCCAGGATACGAGCAGTACTTC
CASSPPPGYEQYF
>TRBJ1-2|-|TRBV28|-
TGTGCCACCGAACCCGGCAGGGCCTATGGCTACACCTTC
CATEPGRAYGYTF
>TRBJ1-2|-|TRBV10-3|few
TGTGCCACCAGGGGAGGAGAGATTAACTACTATGGCTACACCTTC
CATRGGEINYYGYTF
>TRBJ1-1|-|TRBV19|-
TGTGCCAGTAGTATAGATCGGTTTACTGAAGCTTTCTTT
CASSIDRFTEAFF
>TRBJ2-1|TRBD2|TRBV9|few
TGTGCCAGCAGCGTAGCTGCGGGGGGGCCGGGTGAGCAGTTCTTC
CASSVAAGGPGEQFF
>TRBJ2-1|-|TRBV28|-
TGTGCCAGCACCATGGCAGTTGAAGACAATGAGCAGTTCTTC
CASTMAVEDNEQFF
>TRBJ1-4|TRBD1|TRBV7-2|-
TGTGCCAGCAGCTATCCCCACCCAGGGGGCACAAATGAAAAACTGTTTTTT
CASSYPHPGGTNEKLFF
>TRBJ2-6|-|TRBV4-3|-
TGCGCCAGCAGCCAATTTACCCTACCCTCTGGGGCCAACGTCCTGACTTTC
CASSQFTLPSGANVLTF
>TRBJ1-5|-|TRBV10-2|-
TGCGCCTCAGGGGTAGGGCCCCAGCATTTT
CASGVGPQHF
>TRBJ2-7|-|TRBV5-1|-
TGCGCCAGCAGCTCCCCGTCGAGTGAGCAGTACTTC
CASSSPSSEQYF
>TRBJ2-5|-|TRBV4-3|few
TGCGCCAGCAGCCAAGCCGGAGGGACAGAAGAGACCCAGTACTTC
CASSQAGGTEETQYF
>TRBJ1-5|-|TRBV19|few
TGTGCCAGTAGTATTAGCCAGGGGAATCAGCCCCAGCATTTT
CASSISQGNQPQHF